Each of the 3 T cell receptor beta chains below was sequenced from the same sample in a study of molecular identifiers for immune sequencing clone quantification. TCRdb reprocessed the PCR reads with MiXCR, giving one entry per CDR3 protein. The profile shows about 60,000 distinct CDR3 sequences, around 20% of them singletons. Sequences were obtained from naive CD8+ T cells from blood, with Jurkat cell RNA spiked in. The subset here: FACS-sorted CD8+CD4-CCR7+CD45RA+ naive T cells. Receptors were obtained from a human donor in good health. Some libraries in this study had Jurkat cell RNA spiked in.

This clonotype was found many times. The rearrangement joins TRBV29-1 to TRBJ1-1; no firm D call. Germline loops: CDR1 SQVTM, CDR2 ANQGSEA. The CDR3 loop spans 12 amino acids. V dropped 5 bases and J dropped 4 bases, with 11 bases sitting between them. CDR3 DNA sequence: TGCAGCGTTTGGGCCTCGAGCACTGAAGCTTTCTTT. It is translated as CSVWASSTEAFF.

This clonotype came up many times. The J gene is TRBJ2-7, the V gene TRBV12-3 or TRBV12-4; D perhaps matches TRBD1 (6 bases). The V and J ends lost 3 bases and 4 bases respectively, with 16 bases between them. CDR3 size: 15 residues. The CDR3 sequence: CASSFPQGWKYEQYF. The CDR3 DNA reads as TGTGCCAGCAGTTTTCCTCAGGGGTGGAAATACGAGCAGTACTTC.

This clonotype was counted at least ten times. The CDR3 nucleotides are TGTGCCAGCAGCGTAGACAGTGTGGTCACCGGGGAGCTGTTTTTT. Residues: CASSVDSVVTGELFF. The rearrangement links TRBV7-9 to TRBJ2-2; D possibly corresponds to TRBD1 (5 bases). The CDR3 spans 15 residues. CDR1 and CDR2 (germline): SEHNR, FQNEAQ (reference sequence). V lost 5 bases, J lost 4 bases, and 14 bases lay in between.